This T cell receptor beta chain was obtained from a study of shared clonotypes between healthy human individuals. Findings and caveats of the study: Clonotype sharing among donors was thought likely to change with sequencing depth.

Across several immunoSEQ plates, the genomic DNA of each subset was split evenly. Assay used: immunoSEQ multiplex PCR; TCRdb lists only in-frame clones, some missing. The top ten clones hold 0.3% to 0.4% of a sample with about 2.3 million clones, roughly 90% of them seen once. CDR1 and CDR2 from the germline V gene are MDHEN and SYDVKM. The CDR3 is made up of 14 amino acids. V lost 8 bases and J 4 bases, leaving 15 bases between the germline ends. To note about this clone: Its cognate antigen is unknown.

The source is a man aged 18 to 30 in good health. Some clones in this sample may be carry-over from other donors' samples. Source material: naive CD4+ T cells from PBMCs. The subset denotes: CD45RA+ positively selected. The chain has TRBV28 and TRBJ2-1, with a tentative D call TRBD2 (7 bases). The CDR3 bases are TGTGCCAGCCTATCTGGGGGGGCTTACAATGAGCAGTTCTTC. Residues: CASLSGGAYNEQFF.